This T cell receptor (beta chain) was captured in a study of human T cells and chemical hapten exposure. The time point is: patch test 1, 2 weeks after DPC sensitization. Treatment reported: therapeutic diphenylcyclopropenone sensitization with weekly scalp DPC. TCRdb reprocessed the RACE reads with MiXCR, giving one entry per CDR3 protein. This sample has approximately 340,000 distinct CDR3 sequences; approximately 6.9% occur once, and the top ten carry more than 7%. There are a few counts of this clonotype. The receptor was isolated from a woman between 18 and 30 years old with alopecia areata. Some clones in this sample may be carry-over from other donors' samples. Source: whole blood, taken in connection with sensitization to the hapten diphenylcyclopropenone (DPC).

The CDR3 here is CASSPGQGGQYF. The CDR3 DNA reads as TGTGCCAGCAGCCCCGGACAGGGTGGGCAGTACTTC. The gene calls are TRBV7-2 and TRBJ2-7; 8 bases match TRBD1. V was clipped by 5 bases and J by 9 bases; unmatched bases: 6. CDR1 and CDR2 from the germline V gene are SGHTA and FQGNSA. This CDR3 has 12 amino acids.